This T cell receptor (beta chain) emerged from a study of blood T cell repertoires in COVID-19. The protocol was immunoSEQ multiplex PCR, while the TCRdb copy is restricted to in-frame clones and leaves out a portion. The sample shows 140,000 to 150,000 clones, more than 75% of them seen only once. The germline gives CDR1 LNHDA, CDR2 SQIVND (reference sequence). The V gene end was trimmed by 6 bases and the J gene end by 2 bases; junction bases not matched to a gene: 8. The CDR3 is 15 residues long. This sequence originates from a woman in her 30s with acute COVID-19. J is TRBJ2-7 and V is TRBV19, with TRBD1 identical over 9 bases. Input material: PBMCs or T cells enriched from blood (not recorded which). CDR3 coding DNA: TGTGCCAGTAGGACGACCGGGACAGGGACCTACGAGCAGTACTTC. It encodes CASRTTGTGTYEQYF. The full variable domain, with the rest looked up from reference TRBV19 and TRBJ2-7, is DGGITQSPKYLFRKEGQNVTLSCEQNLNHDAMYWYRQDPGQGLRLIYYSQIVNDFQKGDIAEGYSVSREKKESFPLTVTSAQKNPTAFYLCASRTTGTGTYEQYFGPGTRLTVT.